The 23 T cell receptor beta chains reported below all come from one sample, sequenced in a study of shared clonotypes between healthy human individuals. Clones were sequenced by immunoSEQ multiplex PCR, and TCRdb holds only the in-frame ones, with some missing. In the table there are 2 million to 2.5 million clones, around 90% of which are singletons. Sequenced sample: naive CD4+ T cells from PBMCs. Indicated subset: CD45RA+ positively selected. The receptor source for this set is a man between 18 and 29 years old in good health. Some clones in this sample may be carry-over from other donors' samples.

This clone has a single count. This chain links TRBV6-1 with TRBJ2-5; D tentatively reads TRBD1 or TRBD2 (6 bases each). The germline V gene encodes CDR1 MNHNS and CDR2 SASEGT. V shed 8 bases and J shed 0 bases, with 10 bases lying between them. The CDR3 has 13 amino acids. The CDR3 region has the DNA TGTGCCAGCCGGAGGGGGGACCAAGAGACCCAGTACTTC. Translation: CASRRGDQETQYF.

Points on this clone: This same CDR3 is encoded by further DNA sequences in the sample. DNA of the CDR3: TGTGCCAGCAGCTTGGACAGGGGAGGAACTGAAGCTTTCTTT. This encodes CASSLDRGGTEAFF. V gene TRBV7-9 combines with J gene TRBJ1-1, with 9 bases fitting TRBD1. The CDR3 is 14 residues long. The V and J ends lost 3 bases and 5 bases, in that order; junction bases with no gene match: 4. Germline CDR1 SEHNR, CDR2 FQNEAQ (reference sequence).

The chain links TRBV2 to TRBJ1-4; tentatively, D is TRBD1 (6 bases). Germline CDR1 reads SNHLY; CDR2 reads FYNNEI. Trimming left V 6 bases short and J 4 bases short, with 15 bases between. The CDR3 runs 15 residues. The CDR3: CASSDPGQDNEKLFF. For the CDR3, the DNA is TGTGCCAGCAGCGACCCGGGACAAGATAATGAAAAACTGTTTTTT. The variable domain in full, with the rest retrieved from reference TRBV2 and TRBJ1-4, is EPEVTQTPSHQVTQMGQEVILRCVPISNHLYFYWYRQILGQKVEFLVSFYNNEISEKSEIFDDQFSVERPDGSNFTLKIRSTKLEDSAMYFCASSDPGQDNEKLFFGSGTQLSVL.

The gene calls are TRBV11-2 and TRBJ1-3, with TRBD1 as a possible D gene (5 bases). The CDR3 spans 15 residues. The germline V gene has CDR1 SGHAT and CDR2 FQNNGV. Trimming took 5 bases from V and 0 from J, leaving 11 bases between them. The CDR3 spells CASSNQGLSGNTIYF. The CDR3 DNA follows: TGTGCCAGCAGCAACCAGGGTCTCTCTGGAAACACCATATATTTT.

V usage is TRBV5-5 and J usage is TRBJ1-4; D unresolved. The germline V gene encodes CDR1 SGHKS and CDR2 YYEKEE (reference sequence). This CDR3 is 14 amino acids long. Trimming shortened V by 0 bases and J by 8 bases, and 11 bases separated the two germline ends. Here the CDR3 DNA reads TGTGCCAGCAGCTTGGTTGCCCGGGTCGAAAAACTGTTTTTT. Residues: CASSLVARVEKLFF.

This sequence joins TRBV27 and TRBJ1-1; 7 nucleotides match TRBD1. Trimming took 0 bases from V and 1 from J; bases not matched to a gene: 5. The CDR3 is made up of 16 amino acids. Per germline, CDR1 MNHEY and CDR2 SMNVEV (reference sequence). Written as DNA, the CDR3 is TGTGCCAGCAGTTTATCGAGCGCAGGGGGGAACACTGAAGCTTTCTTT. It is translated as CASSLSSAGGNTEAFF.

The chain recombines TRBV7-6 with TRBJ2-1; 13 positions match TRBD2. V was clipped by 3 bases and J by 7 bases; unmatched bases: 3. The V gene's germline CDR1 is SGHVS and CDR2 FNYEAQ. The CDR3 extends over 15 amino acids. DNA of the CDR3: TGTGCCAGCAGCTTGGGACTAGCGGGAATGAATGAGCAGTTCTTC. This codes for CASSLGLAGMNEQFF.

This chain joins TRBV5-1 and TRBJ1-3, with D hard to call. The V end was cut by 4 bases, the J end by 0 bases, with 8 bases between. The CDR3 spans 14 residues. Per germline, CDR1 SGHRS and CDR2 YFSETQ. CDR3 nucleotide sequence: TGCGCCAGCAGCCCCCTAGGCTCTGGAAACACCATATATTTT. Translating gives CASSPLGSGNTIYF. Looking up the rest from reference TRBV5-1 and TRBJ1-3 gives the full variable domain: KAGVTQTPRYLIKTRGQQVTLSCSPISGHRSVSWYQQTPGQGLQFLFEYFSETQRNKGNFPGRFSGRQFSNSRSEMNVSTLELGDSALYLCASSPLGSGNTIYFGEGSWLTVV.

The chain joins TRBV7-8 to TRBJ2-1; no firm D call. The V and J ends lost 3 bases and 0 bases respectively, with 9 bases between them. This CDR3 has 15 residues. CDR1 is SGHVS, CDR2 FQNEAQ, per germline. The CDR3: CASSFFRSSYNEQFF. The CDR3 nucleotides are TGTGCCAGCAGCTTTTTCCGTAGCTCCTACAATGAGCAGTTCTTC.

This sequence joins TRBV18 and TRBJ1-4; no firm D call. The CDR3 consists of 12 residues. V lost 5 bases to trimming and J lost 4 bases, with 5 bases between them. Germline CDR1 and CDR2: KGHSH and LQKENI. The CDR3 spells CASSARNEKLFF. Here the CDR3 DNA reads TGTGCCAGCTCAGCTCGTAATGAAAAACTGTTTTTT. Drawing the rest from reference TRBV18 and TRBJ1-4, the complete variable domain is NAGVMQNPRHLVRRRGQEARLRCSPMKGHSHVYWYRQLPEEGLKFMVYLQKENIIDESGMPKERFSAEFPKEGPSILRIQQVVRGDSAAYFCASSARNEKLFFGSGTQLSVL.

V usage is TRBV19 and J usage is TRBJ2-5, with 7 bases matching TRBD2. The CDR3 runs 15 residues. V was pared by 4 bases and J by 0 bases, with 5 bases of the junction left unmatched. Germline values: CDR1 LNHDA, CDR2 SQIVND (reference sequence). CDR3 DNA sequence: TGTGCCAGTAGTACCCTTAGCGGGTACCAAGAGACCCAGTACTTC. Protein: CASSTLSGYQETQYF.

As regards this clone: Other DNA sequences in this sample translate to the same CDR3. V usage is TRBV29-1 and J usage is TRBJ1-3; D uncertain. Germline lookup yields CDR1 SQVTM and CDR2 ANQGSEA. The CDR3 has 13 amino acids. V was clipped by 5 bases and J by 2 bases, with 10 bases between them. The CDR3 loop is CSVTQGPGNTIYF. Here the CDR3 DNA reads TGCAGCGTTACCCAAGGCCCTGGAAACACCATATATTTT. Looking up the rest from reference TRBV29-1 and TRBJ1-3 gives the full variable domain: SAVISQKPSRDICQRGTSLTIQCQVDSQVTMMFWYRQQPGQSLTLIATANQGSEATYESGFVIDKFPISRPNLTFSTLTVSNMSPEDSSIYLCSVTQGPGNTIYFGEGSWLTVV.

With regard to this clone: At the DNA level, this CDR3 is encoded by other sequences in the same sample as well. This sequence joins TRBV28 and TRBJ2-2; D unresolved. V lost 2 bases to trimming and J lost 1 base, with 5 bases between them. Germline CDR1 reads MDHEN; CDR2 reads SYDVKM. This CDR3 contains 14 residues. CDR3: CASSLGRNTGELFF. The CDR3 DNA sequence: TGTGCCAGCAGTTTAGGCAGGAACACCGGGGAGCTGTTTTTT.

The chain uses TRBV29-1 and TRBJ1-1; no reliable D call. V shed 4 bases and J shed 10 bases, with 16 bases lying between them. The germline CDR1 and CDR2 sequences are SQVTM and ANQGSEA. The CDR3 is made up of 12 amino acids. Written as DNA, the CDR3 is TGCAGCGTTGTACACAACTCCGCGACAGCTTTCTTT. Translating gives CSVVHNSATAFF.

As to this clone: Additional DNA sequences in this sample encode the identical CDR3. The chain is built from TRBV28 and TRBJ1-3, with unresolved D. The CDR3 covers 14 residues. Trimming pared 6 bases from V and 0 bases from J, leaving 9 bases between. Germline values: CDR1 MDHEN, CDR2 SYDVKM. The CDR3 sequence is CASSLAGSGNTIYF. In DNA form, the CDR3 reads TGTGCCAGCAGCCTGGCGGGCTCTGGAAACACCATATATTTT. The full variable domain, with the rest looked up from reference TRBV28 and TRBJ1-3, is DVKVTQSSRYLVKRTGEKVFLECVQDMDHENMFWYRQDPGLGLRLIYFSYDVKMKEKGDIPEGYSVSREKKERFSLILESASTNQTSMYLCASSLAGSGNTIYFGEGSWLTVV.

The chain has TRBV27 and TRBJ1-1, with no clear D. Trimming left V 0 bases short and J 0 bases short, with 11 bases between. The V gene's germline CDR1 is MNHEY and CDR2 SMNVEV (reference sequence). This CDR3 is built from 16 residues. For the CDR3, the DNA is TGTGCCAGCAGTTTATCGGGCAGGTCATTGAACACTGAAGCTTTCTTT. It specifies CASSLSGRSLNTEAFF.

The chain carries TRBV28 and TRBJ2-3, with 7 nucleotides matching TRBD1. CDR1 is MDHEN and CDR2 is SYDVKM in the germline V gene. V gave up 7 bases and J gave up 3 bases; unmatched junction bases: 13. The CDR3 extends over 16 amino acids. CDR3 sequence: CASTSTRDRATDTQYF. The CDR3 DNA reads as TGTGCCAGCACCTCGACACGTGACAGGGCGACAGATACGCAGTATTTT.

CDR3 coding DNA: TGTGCCAGCAGTGAAGCGCGGCCGGGGAACACCATATATTTT. This encodes CASSEARPGNTIYF. The genes are TRBV2 and TRBJ1-3; D unclear. V was pared by 0 bases and J by 7 bases, with 10 bases between. The germline CDR1 and CDR2 sequences are SNHLY and FYNNEI. There are 14 residues in the CDR3.

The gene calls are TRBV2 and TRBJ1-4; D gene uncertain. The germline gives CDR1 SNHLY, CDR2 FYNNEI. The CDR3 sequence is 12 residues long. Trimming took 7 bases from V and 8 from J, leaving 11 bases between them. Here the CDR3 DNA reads TGTGCCAGCAACCCCGGGCGAGAAAAACTGTTTTTT. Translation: CASNPGREKLFF.

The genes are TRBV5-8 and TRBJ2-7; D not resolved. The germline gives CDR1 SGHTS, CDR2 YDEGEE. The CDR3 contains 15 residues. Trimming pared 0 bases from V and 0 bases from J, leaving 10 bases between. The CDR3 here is CASSLVARSSYEQYF. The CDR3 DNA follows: TGTGCCAGCAGCTTGGTGGCCAGGAGCTCCTACGAGCAGTACTTC.

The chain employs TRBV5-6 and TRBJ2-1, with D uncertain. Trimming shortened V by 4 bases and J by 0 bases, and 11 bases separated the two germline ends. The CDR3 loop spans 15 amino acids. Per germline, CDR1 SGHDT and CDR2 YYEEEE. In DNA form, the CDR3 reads TGTGCCAGCAGCAATTGGGGTTCCTCCTACAATGAGCAGTTCTTC. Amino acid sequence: CASSNWGSSYNEQFF.

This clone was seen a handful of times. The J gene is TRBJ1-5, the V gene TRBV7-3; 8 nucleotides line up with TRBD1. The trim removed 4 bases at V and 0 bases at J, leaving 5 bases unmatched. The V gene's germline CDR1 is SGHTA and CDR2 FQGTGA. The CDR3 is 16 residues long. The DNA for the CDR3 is TGTGCCAGCAGCTCTCGGACAGGGATTAGCAATCAGCCCCAGCATTTT. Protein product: CASSSRTGISNQPQHF.

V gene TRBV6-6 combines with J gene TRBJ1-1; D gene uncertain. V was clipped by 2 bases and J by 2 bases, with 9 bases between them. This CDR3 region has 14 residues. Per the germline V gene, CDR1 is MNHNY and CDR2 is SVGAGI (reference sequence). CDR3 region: CASSYGRLNTEAFF. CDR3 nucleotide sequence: TGTGCCAGCAGTTACGGACGGTTAAACACTGAAGCTTTCTTT.